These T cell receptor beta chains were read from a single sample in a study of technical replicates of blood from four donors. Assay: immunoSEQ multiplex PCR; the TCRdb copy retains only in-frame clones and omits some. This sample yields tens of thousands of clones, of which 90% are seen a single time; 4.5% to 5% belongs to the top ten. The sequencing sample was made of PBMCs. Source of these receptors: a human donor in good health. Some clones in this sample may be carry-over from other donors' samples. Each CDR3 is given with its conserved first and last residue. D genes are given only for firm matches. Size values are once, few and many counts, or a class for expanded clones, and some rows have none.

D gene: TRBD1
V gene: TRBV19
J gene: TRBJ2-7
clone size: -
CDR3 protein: CASNSAAGGTYEQYF
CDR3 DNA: TGTGCCAGTAACTCTGCGGCAGGGGGTACCTACGAGCAGTACTTC

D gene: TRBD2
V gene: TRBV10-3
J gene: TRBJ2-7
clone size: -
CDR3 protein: CAIALDPGLSQEQYF
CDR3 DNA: TGTGCCATCGCCCTGGATCCGGGACTAAGTCAGGAGCAGTACTTC

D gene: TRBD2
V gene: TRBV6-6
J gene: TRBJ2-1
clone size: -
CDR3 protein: CASSSGTRNEQFF
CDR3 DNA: TGTGCCAGCAGTTCCGGGACTAGAAATGAGCAGTTCTTC

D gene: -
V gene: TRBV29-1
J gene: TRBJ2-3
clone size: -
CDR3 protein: CSVAQLGGEYF
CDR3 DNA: TGCAGCGTCGCACAGCTAGGGGGGGAGTATTTT

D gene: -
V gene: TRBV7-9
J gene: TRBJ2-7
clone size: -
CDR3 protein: CASSSSANYEQYF
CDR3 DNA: TGTGCCAGCAGCTCTAGCGCGAACTACGAGCAGTACTTC

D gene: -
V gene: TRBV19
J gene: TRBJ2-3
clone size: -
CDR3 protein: CASSIYQTATDTQYF
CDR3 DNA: TGTGCCAGTAGTATTTATCAGACAGCCACAGATACGCAGTATTTT

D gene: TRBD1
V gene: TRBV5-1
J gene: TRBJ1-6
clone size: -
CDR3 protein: CASSPDRERSPLHF
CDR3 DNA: TGCGCCAGCAGCCCGGACAGGGAAAGGTCACCCCTCCACTTT

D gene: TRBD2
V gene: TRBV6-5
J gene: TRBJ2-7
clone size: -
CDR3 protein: CASSYETSGAYEQYF
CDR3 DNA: TGTGCCAGCAGTTACGAGACTAGCGGGGCCTACGAGCAGTACTTC

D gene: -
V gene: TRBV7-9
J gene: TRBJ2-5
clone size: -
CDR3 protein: CASSLALTAQETQYF
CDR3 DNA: TGTGCCAGCAGCTTAGCGCTGACAGCCCAAGAGACCCAGTACTTC

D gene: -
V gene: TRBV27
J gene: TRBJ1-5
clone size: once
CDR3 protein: CASSSLAGSSNQPQHF
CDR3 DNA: TGTGCCAGCAGTTCCCTTGCGGGGAGTAGCAATCAGCCCCAGCATTTT

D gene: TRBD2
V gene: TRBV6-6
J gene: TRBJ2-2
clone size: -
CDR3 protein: CASSSGLAGSTGELFF
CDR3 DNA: TGTGCCAGCAGTTCCGGACTAGCGGGGTCCACCGGGGAGCTGTTTTTT

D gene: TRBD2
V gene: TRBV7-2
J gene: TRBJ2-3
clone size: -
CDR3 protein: CASSLARGGGPATQYF
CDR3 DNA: TGTGCCAGCAGCTTAGCGCGGGGGGGAGGGCCCGCTACGCAGTATTTT

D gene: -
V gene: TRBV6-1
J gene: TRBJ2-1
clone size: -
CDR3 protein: CASSPQGGAANEQFF
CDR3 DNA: TGTGCCAGCAGTCCGCAGGGGGGAGCGGCCAATGAGCAGTTCTTC

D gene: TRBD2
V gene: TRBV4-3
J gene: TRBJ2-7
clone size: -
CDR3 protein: CASSPRAGRDIEQYF
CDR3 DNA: TGCGCCAGCAGCCCCCGGGCCGGGAGGGATATCGAGCAGTACTTC

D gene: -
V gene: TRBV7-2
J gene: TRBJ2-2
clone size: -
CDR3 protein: CASIRRGGANTGELFF
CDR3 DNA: TGTGCCAGCATTCGACGGGGAGGAGCGAACACCGGGGAGCTGTTTTTT

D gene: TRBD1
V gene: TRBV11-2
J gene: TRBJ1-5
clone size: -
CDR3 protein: CASSLDRGRNQPQHF
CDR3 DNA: TGTGCCAGCAGCTTGGACAGGGGGCGTAATCAGCCCCAGCATTTT

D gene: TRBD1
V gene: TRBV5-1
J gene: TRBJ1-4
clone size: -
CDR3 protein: CASKTGNNEKLFF
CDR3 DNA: TGCGCCAGCAAGACAGGGAATAATGAAAAACTGTTTTTT

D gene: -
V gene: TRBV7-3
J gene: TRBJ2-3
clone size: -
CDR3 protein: CASSFSQGGGSDTQYF
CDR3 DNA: TGTGCCAGCAGCTTTTCCCAGGGGGGTGGTTCGGATACGCAGTATTTT

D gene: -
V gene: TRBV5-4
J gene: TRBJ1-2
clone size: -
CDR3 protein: CASRSGRGGNYGYTF
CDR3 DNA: TGTGCCAGCAGATCGGGCCGGGGGGGTAACTATGGCTACACCTTC

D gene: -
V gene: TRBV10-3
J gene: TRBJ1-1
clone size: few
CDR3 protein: CAISVGLWNTEAFF
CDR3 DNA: TGTGCCATCAGTGTGGGCCTATGGAACACTGAAGCTTTCTTT

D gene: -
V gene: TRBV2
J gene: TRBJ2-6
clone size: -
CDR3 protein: CASVSPGPRGANVLTF
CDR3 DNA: TGTGCCAGCGTAAGTCCAGGGCCTAGGGGGGCCAACGTCCTGACTTTC

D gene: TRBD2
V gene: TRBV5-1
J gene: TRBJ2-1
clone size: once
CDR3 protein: CASSYSGGYNEQFF
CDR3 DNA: TGCGCCAGCAGCTACAGCGGGGGATACAATGAGCAGTTCTTC

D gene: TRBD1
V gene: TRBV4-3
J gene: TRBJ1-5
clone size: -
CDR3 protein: CASSQDRGATQPQHF
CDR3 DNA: TGCGCCAGCAGCCAAGACAGGGGGGCAACTCAGCCCCAGCATTTT

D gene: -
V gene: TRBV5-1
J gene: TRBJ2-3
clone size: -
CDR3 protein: CASSLLIAGQGDTQYF
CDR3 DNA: TGCGCCAGCAGCTTGCTAATAGCGGGACAGGGAGATACGCAGTATTTT

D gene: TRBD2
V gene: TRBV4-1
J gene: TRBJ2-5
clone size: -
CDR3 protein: CASSQAIAGLETQYF
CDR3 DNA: TGCGCCAGCAGCCAAGCCATAGCGGGGTTAGAGACCCAGTACTTC

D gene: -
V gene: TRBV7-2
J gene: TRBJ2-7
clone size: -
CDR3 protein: CASRIHSYEQYF
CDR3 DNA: TGTGCCAGCAGAATACATTCCTACGAGCAGTACTTC

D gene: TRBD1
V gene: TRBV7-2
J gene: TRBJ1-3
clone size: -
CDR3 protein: CASSLAHRGLSGNTIYF
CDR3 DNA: TGTGCCAGCAGCTTAGCCCACAGGGGTCTTTCTGGAAACACCATATATTTT

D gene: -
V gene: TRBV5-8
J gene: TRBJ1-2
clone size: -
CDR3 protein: CASSWDTLPNYGYTF
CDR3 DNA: TGTGCCAGCAGCTGGGACACCCTGCCCAACTATGGCTACACCTTC

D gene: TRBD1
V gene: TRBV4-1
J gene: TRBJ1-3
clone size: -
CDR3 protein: CASSQPPGGSGNTIYF
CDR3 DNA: TGCGCCAGCAGCCAACCCCCAGGGGGCTCTGGAAACACCATATATTTT

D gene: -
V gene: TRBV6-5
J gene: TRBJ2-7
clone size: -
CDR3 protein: CASSGAAPYEQYF
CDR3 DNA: TGTGCCAGCAGTGGGGCTGCCCCCTACGAGCAGTACTTC

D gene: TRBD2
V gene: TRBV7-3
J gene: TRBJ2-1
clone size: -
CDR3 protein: CASSVAGGGLAGGRGLNEQFF
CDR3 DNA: TGTGCCAGCAGCGTCGCCGGGGGGGGACTAGCGGGAGGGAGGGGGCTCAATGAGCAGTTCTTC

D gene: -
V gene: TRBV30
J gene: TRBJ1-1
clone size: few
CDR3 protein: CAWSAYHEAFF
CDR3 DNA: TGTGCCTGGAGTGCCTACCATGAAGCTTTCTTT

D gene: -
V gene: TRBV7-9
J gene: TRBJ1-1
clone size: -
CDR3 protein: CASSSQQNAEAFF
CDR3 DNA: TGTGCCAGCAGCTCTCAACAGAACGCTGAAGCTTTCTTT

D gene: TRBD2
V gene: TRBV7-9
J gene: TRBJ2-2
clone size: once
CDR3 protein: CASSPSAGGRLNTGELFF
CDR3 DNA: TGTGCCAGCAGCCCATCAGCGGGAGGTAGATTGAACACCGGGGAGCTGTTTTTT

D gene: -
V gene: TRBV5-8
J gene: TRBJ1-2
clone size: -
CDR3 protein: CASSLTEYYGYTF
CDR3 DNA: TGTGCCAGCAGCTTGACAGAATACTATGGCTACACCTTC

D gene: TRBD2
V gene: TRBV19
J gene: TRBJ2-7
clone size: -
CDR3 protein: CASSPGLAGEQYF
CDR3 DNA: TGTGCCAGTAGTCCAGGACTAGCAGGCGAGCAGTACTTC

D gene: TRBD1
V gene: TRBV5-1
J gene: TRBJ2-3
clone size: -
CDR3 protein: CASSPRPGQGAVDTQYF
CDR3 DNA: TGCGCCAGCAGCCCCCGTCCGGGACAGGGGGCGGTAGATACGCAGTATTTT

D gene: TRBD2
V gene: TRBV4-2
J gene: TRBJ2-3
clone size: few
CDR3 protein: CASSQEASGGADTQYF
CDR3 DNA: TGTGCCAGCAGCCAAGAGGCTAGCGGGGGGGCAGATACGCAGTATTTT

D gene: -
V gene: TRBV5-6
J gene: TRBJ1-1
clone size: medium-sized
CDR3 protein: CASSLGPKLFF
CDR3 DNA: TGTGCCAGCAGCTTGGGCCCGAAACTCTTCTTT

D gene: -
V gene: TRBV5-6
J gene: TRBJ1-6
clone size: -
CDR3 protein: CASSAWTIDNSPLHF
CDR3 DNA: TGTGCCAGCAGCGCATGGACTATAGATAATTCACCCCTCCACTTT

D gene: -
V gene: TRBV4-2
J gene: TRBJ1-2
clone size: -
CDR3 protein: CASSQDYRVTYGYTF
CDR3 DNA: TGTGCCAGCAGCCAAGACTACAGGGTAACCTATGGCTACACCTTC

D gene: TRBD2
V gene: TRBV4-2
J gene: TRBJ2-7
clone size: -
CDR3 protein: CASSQDGPGGSYEQYF
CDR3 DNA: TGTGCCAGCAGCCAAGATGGGCCGGGAGGTTCCTACGAGCAGTACTTC

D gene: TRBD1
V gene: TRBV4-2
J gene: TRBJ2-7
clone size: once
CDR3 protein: CASSPRTGYEQYF
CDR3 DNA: TGTGCCAGCAGCCCGCGGACAGGGTACGAGCAGTACTTC

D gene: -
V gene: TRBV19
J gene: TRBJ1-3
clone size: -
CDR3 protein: CASSINGNTIYF
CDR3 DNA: TGTGCCAGTAGTATTAATGGAAACACCATATATTTT

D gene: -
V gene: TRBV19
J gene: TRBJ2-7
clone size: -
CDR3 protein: CASNQPEDSYEQYF
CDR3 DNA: TGTGCCAGTAACCAACCGGAGGACAGCTACGAGCAGTACTTC

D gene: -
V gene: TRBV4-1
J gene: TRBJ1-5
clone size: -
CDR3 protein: CASRLTTGKSNQPQHF
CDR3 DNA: TGCGCCAGCAGGCTCACGACAGGAAAAAGCAATCAGCCCCAGCATTTT

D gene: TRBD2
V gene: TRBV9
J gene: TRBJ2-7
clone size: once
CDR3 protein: CASSVSGSGAEQYF
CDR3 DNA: TGTGCCAGCAGCGTTAGCGGGAGTGGGGCCGAGCAGTACTTC

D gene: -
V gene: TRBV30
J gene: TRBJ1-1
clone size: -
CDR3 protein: CAWSATRQGMNTEAFF
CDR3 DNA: TGTGCCTGGAGTGCCACTAGGCAGGGGATGAACACTGAAGCTTTCTTT

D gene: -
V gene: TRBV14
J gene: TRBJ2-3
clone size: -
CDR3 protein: CASSATRFGADTQYF
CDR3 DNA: TGTGCCAGCAGCGCTACTAGATTCGGCGCAGATACGCAGTATTTT

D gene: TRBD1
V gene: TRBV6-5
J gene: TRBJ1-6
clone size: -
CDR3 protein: CASSGQGANSPLHF
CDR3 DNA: TGTGCCAGCAGTGGACAGGGGGCGAATTCACCCCTCCACTTT

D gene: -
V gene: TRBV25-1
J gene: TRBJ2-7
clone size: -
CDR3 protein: CASSAEVYEQYF
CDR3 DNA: TGTGCCAGCAGTGCCGAGGTATACGAGCAGTACTTC

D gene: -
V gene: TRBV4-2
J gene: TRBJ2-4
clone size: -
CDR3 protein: CASSQDRRAQDIQYF
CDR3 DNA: TGTGCCAGCAGCCAAGATAGGAGGGCCCAGGACATTCAGTACTTC

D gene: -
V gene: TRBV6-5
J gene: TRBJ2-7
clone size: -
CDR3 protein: CASSYSRASYEQYF
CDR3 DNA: TGTGCCAGCAGTTATTCCAGGGCCTCCTACGAGCAGTACTTC